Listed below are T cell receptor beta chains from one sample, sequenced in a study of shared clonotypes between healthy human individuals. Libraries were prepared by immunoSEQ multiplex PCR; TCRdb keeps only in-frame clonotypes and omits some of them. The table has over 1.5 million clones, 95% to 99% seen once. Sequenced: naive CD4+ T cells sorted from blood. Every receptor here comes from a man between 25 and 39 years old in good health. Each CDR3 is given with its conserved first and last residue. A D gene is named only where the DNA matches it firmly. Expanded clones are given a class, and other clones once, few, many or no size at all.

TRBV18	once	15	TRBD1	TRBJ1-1	TGTGCCAGCTCACCACCGGACAGGGTGGATACTGAAGCTTTCTTT	CASSPPDRVDTEAFF
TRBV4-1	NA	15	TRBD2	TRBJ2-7	TGCGCCAGCAGCCGAGAAGCGGGAGCCGCCTACGAGCAGTACTTC	CASSREAGAAYEQYF
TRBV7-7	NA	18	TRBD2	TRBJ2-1	TGTGCTAGCAGCTTAGCGCTGCGGGGGAAGTTAACCTACAATGAGCAGTTCTTC	CASSLALRGKLTYNEQFF
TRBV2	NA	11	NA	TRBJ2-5	TGTGCCAGCAGTGTACGGGAGACCCAGTACTTC	CASSVRETQYF
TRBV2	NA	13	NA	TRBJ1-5	TGTGCCAGCAGTGAGGAGTTTGGCCAGCCCCAGCATTTT	CASSEEFGQPQHF
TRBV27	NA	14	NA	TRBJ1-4	TGTGCCAGCAGTTTATCGAGGCCTAATGAAAAACTGTTTTTT	CASSLSRPNEKLFF
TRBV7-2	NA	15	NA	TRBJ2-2	TGTGCCAGCATACCCTCCGGGACGGCTCCCGGGGAGCTGTTTTTT	CASIPSGTAPGELFF
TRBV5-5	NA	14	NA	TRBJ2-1	TGTGCCAGCAGCCCTGGTAGCACCTACAATGAGCAGTTCTTC	CASSPGSTYNEQFF
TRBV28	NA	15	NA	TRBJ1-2	TGTGCCAGCGTAACCGACATATTGTCTAACTATGGCTACACCTTC	CASVTDILSNYGYTF
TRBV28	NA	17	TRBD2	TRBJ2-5	TGTGCCAGCAGACTAGCGGGAGGGTCCTACCATAAAGAGACCCAGTACTTC	CASRLAGGSYHKETQYF
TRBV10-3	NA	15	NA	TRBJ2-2	TGTGCCATCAGTGAGATGGCGGGCGGTACCGGGGAGCTGTTTTTT	CAISEMAGGTGELFF
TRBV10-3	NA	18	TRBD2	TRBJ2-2	TGTGCCATCAGTGTAGTCGCTAGCGGGGGGACGAACACCGGGGAGCTGTTTTTT	CAISVVASGGTNTGELFF
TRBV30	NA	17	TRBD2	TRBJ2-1	TGTGCCTGGAGCACCGGGACTAGCGGGAGCTGGGACAATGAGCAGTTCTTC	CAWSTGTSGSWDNEQFF
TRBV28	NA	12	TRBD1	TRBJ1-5	TGTGCCAGCAGCGGACAGGGGAAGCCCCAGCATTTT	CASSGQGKPQHF
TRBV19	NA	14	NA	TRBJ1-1	TGTGCCAGTACGAGGGGCAGGATGAACACTGAAGCTTTCTTT	CASTRGRMNTEAFF
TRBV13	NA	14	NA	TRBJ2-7	TGTGCCAGCAGCTTAGCCGGGGGTATCCACGAGCAGTACTTC	CASSLAGGIHEQYF
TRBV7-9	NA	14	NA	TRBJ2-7	TGTGCCAGCAGCTTAGTTATAGGCTCCTACGAGCAGTACTTC	CASSLVIGSYEQYF
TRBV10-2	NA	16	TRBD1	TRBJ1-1	TGCGCCAGCAGTGACAGGGGGCACCTAGTAACTATTGAAGCTTTCTTT	CASSDRGHLVTIEAFF
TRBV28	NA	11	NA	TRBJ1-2	TGTGCCAGCAGTTTAGGGTTCGGCTACACCTTC	CASSLGFGYTF
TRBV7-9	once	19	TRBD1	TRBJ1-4	TGTGCCAGCAGCTTTTGGAGGGACAGAGAAGAGCAGAGGAATGAAAAACTGTTTTTT	CASSFWRDREEQRNEKLFF
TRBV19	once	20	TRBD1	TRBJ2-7	TGTGCCAGTAGCCAAAGCTCCGGGACAGGGGGTATCATTTCACTCTACGAGCAGTACTTC	CASSQSSGTGGIISLYEQYF
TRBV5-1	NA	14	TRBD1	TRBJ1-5	TGCGCCAGCAGCTTGCAGGGGGTGGATCAGCCCCAGCATTTT	CASSLQGVDQPQHF
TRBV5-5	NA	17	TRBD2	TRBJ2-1	TGTGCCAGCAGAAGGACTAGCGGGATAGGAGTTGACGCTGAGCAGTTCTTC	CASRRTSGIGVDAEQFF
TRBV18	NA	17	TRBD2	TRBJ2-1	TGTGCCAGCTCACGACTTGGGACTAGCGGGACCTACAATGAGCAGTTCTTC	CASSRLGTSGTYNEQFF
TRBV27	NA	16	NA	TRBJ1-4	TGTGCCAGCAGCCAAGTTAAGGGCTTCTACCTTGAAAAACTGTTTTTT	CASSQVKGFYLEKLFF
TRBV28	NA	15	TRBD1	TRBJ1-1	TGTGCCAGCAGCCTCACCGACAGGGGGCGTTGGGAAGCTTTCTTT	CASSLTDRGRWEAFF
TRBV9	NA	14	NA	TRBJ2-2	TGTGCCAGCAGCGTTCTGGCGGGAACCGGGGAGCTGTTTTTT	CASSVLAGTGELFF
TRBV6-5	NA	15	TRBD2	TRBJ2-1	TGTGCCAGCAGCTCCGGGACTAGCGCTTACAATGAGCAGTTCTTC	CASSSGTSAYNEQFF
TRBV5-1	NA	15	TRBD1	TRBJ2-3	TGCGCCAGCAGCCCAGGGACAGTCCGCACAGATACGCAGTATTTT	CASSPGTVRTDTQYF
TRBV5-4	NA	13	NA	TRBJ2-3	TGTGCCAGCAGCTTGGAGGGGGTAGATACGCAGTATTTT	CASSLEGVDTQYF
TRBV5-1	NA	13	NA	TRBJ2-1	TGCGCCAGCAGCTCCTCAACGGACAATGAGCAGTTCTTC	CASSSSTDNEQFF
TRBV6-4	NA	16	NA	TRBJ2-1	TGTGCCAGCAGTGACTCGATAGCGCTGAGTTACAATGAGCAGTTCTTC	CASSDSIALSYNEQFF
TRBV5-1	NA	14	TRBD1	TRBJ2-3	TGCGCCAGCAGCGTGGACAGGGGGCAGGTTACGCAGTATTTT	CASSVDRGQVTQYF
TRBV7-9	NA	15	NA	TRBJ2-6	TGTGCCAGCAGCTACGGACAGCCTGGGGCCAACGTCCTGACTTTC	CASSYGQPGANVLTF
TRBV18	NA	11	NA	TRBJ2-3	TGTGCCAGCTCACCCTCCGATACGCAGTATTTT	CASSPSDTQYF
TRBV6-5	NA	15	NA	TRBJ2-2	TGTGCCAGCAGGAGGGATCCCGCGAACACCGGGGAGCTGTTTTTT	CASRRDPANTGELFF
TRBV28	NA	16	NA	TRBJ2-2	TGTGCCAGCAGTTTATTCGCTGGGTTCGGCACCGGGGAGCTGTTTTTT	CASSLFAGFGTGELFF
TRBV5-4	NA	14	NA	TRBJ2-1	TGTGCCAGCAGCTTGCAACAGGGCTACAATGAGCAGTTCTTC	CASSLQQGYNEQFF
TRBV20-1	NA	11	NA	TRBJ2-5	TGCAGTGCTAGAGGAGCAGAGACCCAGTACTTC	CSARGAETQYF
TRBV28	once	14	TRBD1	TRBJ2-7	TGTGCCAGCAGTCAAGGGGACAGGGGCTACGAGCAGTACTTC	CASSQGDRGYEQYF
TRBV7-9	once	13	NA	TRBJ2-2	TGTGCCAGCAGCTTGAAAGGGGGCGGGGAGCTGTTTTTT	CASSLKGGGELFF
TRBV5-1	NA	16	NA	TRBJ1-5	TGCGCCAGCAGCTTGTGGCCGGAGCAGCCCAATCAGCCCCAGCATTTT	CASSLWPEQPNQPQHF
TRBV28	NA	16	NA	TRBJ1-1	TGTGCCAGCACCCTCCCGGGGACCGGCGTGAACACTGAAGCTTTCTTT	CASTLPGTGVNTEAFF
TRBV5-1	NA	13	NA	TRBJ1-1	TGCGCCAGCAGCTTTGAGGTGAACACTGAAGCTTTCTTT	CASSFEVNTEAFF